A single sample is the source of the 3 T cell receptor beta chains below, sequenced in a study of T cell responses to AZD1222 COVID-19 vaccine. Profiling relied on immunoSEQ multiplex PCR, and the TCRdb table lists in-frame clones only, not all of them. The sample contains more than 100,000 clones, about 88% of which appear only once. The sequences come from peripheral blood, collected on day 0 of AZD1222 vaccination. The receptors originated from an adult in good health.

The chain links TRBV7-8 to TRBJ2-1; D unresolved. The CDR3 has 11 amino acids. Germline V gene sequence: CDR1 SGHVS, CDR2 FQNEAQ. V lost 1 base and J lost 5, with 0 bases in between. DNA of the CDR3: TGTGCCAGCAGCTTAGACAATGAGCAGTTCTTC. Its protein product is CASSLDNEQFF.

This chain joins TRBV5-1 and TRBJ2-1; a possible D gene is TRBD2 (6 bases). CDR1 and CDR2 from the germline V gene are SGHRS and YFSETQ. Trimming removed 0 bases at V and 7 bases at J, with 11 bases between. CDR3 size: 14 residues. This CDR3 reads CASSLGGLHNEQFF. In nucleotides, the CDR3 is TGCGCCAGCAGCTTGGGGGGACTCCATAATGAGCAGTTCTTC.

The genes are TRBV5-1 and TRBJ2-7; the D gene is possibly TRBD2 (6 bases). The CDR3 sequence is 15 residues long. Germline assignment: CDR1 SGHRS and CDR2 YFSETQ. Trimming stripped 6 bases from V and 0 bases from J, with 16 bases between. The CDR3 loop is CASNPGLLPSYEQYF. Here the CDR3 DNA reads TGCGCCAGCAACCCCGGACTACTCCCCTCCTACGAGCAGTACTTC.